This paragraph reports one TCR beta chain. The antigen remains undetermined. A much larger clone differs by one base, so this may be a read error. Germline V gives CDR1 MNHNS, CDR2 SASEGT. The CDR3 sequence is 12 residues long. The entry originates in a study of T cells in Graves' hyperthyroidism and ophthalmopathy. Clinical symptoms, serum thyroxine, TRAb, thyroid ultrasound and orbital computed tomography informed diagnoses. The study's findings and limits: Classification by a 13 V-J model distinguished ophthalmopathy from stable hyperthyroidism. Most thyroid clonotypes expanded above 0.001 appeared in blood too. Prediction of ophthalmopathy progression came a median approximately 6 months pre-onset.

From RNA transcripts, TCR beta CDR3 regions were amplified. TCR CDR3 underwent first-round RT-PCR with the HTBI primer set. In TCRdb, the multiplex PCR reads were re-called with MiXCR into one record per CDR3 protein. The repertoire consists of around 600,000 distinct CDR3 sequences, with nearly 45% occurring once and the leading ten covering approximately 7.2%. The specimen sequenced was peripheral blood or thyroid tissue (not recorded which). The V gene is TRBV6-1, the J gene TRBJ1-3, with D unresolved. The source is an adult man with Graves' disease, either hyperthyroidism or ophthalmopathy (not recorded which). The CDR3 protein is CVSQPPGNTIYF. The CDR3 DNA reads as TGTGTCAGCCAACCTCCCGGAAACACCATATATTTT.